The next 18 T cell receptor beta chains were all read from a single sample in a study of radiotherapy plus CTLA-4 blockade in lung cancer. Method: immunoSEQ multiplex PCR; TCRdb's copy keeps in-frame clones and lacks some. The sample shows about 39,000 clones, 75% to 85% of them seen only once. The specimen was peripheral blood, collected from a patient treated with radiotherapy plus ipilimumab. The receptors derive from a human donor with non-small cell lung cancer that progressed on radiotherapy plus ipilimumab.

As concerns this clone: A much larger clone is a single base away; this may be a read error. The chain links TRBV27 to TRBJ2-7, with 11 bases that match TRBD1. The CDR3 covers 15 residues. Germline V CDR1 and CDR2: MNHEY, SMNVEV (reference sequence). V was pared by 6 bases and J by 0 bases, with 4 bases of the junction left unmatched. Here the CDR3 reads CASSLGTGGSYEQYF. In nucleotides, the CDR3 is TGTGCCAGCAGCCTCGGGACAGGGGGCTCCTACGAGCAGTACTTC.

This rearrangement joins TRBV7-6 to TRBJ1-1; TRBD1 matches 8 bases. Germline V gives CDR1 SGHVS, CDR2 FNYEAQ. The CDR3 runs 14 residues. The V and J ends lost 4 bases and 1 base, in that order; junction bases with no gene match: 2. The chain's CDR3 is CASSSTGENTEAFF. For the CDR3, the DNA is TGTGCCAGCAGCTCGACAGGGGAGAACACTGAAGCTTTCTTT.

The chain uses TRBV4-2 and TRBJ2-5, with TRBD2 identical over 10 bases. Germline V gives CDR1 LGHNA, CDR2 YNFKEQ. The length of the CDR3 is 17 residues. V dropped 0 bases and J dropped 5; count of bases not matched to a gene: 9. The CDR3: CASSQDPASGGGETQYF. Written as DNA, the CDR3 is TGTGCCAGCAGCCAAGATCCGGCTAGCGGGGGAGGGGAGACCCAGTACTTC.

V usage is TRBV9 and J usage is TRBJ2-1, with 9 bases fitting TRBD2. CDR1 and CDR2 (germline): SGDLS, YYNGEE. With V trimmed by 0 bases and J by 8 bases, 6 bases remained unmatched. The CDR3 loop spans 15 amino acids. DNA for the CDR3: TGTGCCAGCAGCGTAGGAGGTAGCGGGGGAGATGAGCAGTTCTTC. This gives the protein CASSVGGSGGDEQFF.

CDR3 amino acids: CSVWGGDRRDYGYTF. The CDR3 DNA reads TGCAGCGTTTGGGGGGGGGACAGGCGGGACTATGGCTACACCTTC. The chain carries TRBV29-1 and TRBJ1-2, with TRBD1 matching over 8 bases. After removal of 5 bases from V and 3 bases from J, the junction contained 11 bases not matched to a gene. This CDR3 region has 15 residues. Germline V gene sequence: CDR1 SQVTM, CDR2 ANQGSEA.

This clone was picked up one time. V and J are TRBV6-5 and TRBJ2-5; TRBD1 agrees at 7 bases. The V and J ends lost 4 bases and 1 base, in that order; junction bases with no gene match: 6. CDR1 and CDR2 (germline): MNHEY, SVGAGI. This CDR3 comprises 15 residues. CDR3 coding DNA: TGTGCCAGCAGTTCCTACAGGGGACCCCAAGAGACCCAGTACTTC. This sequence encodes CASSSYRGPQETQYF.

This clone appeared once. CDR3 sequence: CSGWDSKETQYF. The CDR3 DNA follows: TGCAGCGGATGGGACTCAAAGGAGACCCAGTACTTC. This rearrangement joins TRBV29-1 to TRBJ2-5; D possibly corresponds to TRBD2 (6 bases). There are 12 residues in the CDR3. Germline CDR1 reads SQVTM; CDR2 reads ANQGSEA. V was pared by 7 bases and J by 5 bases, with 14 bases between.

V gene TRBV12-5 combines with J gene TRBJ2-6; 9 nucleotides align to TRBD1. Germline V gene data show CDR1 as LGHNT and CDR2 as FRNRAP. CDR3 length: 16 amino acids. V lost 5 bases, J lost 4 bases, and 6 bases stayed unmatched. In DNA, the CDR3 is TGTGCTAGTGGTCCAGGACAGGGGACCGGGGCCAACGTCCTGACTTTC. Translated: CASGPGQGTGANVLTF.

The CDR3 loop reads CASSVSGGSYNEQFF. In nucleotides, the CDR3 is TGCGCCAGCAGCGTATCAGGGGGCTCCTACAATGAGCAGTTCTTC. The chain employs TRBV5-1 and TRBJ2-1; TRBD1 matches at 7 bases. Per the germline V gene, CDR1 is SGHRS and CDR2 is YFSETQ. V lost 4 bases and J lost 0; bases outside the gene matches: 4. The CDR3 is 15 amino acids.

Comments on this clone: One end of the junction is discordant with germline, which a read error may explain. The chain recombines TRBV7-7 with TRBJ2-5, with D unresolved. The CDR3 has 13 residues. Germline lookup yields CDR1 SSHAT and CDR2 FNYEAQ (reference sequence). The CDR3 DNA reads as TGTGCTAGCAGCCGGCTAGTGGGAGAGACCCAGTACTTC. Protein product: CASSRLVGETQYF.

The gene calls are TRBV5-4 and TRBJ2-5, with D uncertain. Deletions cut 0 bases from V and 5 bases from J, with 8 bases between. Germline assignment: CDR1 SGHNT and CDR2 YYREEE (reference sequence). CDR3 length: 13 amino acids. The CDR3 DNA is TGTGCCAGCAGCTTGGCCGGGTTCGAGACCCAGTACTTC. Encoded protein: CASSLAGFETQYF.

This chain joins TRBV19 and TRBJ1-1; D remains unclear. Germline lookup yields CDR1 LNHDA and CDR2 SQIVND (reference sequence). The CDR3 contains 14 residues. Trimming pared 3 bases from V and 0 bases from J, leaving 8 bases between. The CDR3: CASSIQVLNTEAFF. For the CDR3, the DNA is TGTGCCAGTAGTATCCAGGTCCTGAACACTGAAGCTTTCTTT.

CDR3 amino acids: CASSLGRTGYSGNTIYF. The CDR3 DNA reads as TGCGCCAGCAGCTTGGGGCGGACAGGGTACTCTGGAAACACCATATATTTT. The V gene is TRBV5-1, the J gene TRBJ1-3; 8 bases map to TRBD1. V was pared by 0 bases and J by 0 bases, with 5 bases of the junction left unmatched. Germline CDR1 is SGHRS and CDR2 is YFSETQ. This CDR3 is 17 amino acids long.

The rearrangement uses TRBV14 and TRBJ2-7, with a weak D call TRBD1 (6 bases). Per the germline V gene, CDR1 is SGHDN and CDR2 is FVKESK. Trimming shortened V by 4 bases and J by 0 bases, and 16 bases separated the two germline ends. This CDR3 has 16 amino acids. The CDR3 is CASSLLQGPPSYEQYF. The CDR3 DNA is TGTGCCAGCAGCCTCCTACAGGGCCCTCCCTCCTACGAGCAGTACTTC.

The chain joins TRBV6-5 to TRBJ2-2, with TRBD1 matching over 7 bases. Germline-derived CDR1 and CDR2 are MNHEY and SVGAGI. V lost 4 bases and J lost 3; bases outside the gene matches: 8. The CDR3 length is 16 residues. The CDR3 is CASSSRDSRDTGELFF. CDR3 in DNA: TGTGCCAGCAGTTCCCGGGACAGCCGGGACACCGGGGAGCTGTTTTTT.

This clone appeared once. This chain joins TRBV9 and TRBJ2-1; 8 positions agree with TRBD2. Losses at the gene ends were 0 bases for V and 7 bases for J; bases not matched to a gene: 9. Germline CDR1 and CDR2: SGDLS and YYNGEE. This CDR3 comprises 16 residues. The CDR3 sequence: CASSVAPGGPGNEQFF. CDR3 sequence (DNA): TGTGCCAGCAGCGTAGCTCCGGGGGGGCCTGGGAATGAGCAGTTCTTC.

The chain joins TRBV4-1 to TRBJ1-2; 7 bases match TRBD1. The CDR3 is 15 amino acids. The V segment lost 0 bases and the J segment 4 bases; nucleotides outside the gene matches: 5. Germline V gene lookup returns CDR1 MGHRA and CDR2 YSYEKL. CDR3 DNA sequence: TGCGCCAGCAGCCAAGACCGGGACAGAACCTATGGCTACACCTTC. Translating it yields CASSQDRDRTYGYTF.

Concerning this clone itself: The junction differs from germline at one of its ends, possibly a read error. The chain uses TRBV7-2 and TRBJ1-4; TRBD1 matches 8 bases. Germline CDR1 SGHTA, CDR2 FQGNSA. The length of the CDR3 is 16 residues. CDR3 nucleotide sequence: TGTGCCAGCAGCTCCCCCACCGGACAGGGCCATGAAGAACTGTTTTTT. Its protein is CASSSPTGQGHEELFF.